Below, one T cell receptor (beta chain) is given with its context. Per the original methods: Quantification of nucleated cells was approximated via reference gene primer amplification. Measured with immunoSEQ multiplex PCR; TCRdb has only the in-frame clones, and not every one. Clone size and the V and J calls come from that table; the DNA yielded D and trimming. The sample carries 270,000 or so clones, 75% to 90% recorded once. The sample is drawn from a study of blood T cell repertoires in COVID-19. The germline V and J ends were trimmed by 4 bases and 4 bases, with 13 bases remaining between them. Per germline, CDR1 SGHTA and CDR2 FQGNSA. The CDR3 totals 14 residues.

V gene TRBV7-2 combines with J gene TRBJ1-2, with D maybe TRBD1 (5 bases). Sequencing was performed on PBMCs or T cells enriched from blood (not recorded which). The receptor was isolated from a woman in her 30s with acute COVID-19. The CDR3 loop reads CASSSKAGGYGYTF. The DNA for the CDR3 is TGTGCCAGCAGCTCCAAGGCCGGGGGCTATGGCTACACCTTC.